This T cell receptor beta chain was sequenced during a study of blood T cell repertoires in COVID-19. Study in general: Specimens from acute and convalescent COVID-19 originated in the United States, Italy and Spain. The analysed material was cDNA or gDNA that came from T cells, B-cell-depleted T cells, or PBMCs.

Those enrolled in Seattle joined during active infection and were followed longitudinally afterward. Original processing methods: Nucleated cell number was recorded as an estimate derived from reference gene primer amplification. The repertoire was sequenced with immunoSEQ multiplex PCR; TCRdb's copy has only in-frame clones and lacks some. V, J and clone size are those of that table, while D and trimming were read from the DNA. Of roughly 100,000 clones in the sample, approximately 86% were seen once. The receptor was isolated from a woman in her 50s with COVID-19, enrolled during active disease. Specimen: peripheral blood.

The CDR3 is CASSLEAGGYYGYTF. The CDR3 nucleotides read TGTGCCAGCAGCTTGGAGGCAGGGGGCTACTATGGCTACACCTTC. J is TRBJ1-2 and V is TRBV5-4; 8 bases fit TRBD1. This CDR3 region has 15 residues. From germline, CDR1 is SGHNT and CDR2 YYREEE (reference sequence). J lost 3 bases, V lost 0 bases, and 4 bases had no gene match. Variable domain in full (rest from reference TRBV5-4 and TRBJ1-2): ETGVTQSPTHLIKTRGQQVTLRCSSQSGHNTVSWYQQALGQGPQFIFQYYREEENGRGNFPPRFSGLQFPNYSSELNVNALELDDSALYLCASSLEAGGYYGYTFGSGTRLTVV.